Sequencing of this T cell receptor beta chain was carried out in a study of T cells in tuberculosis. Overall study: Blood was taken before or within 7 days of anti-tuberculosis therapy.

Whole-study results and caveats: Active tuberculosis patients had shorter CDR3-alpha; the beta difference was nonsignificant. Active tuberculosis cases were adults; controls were adolescents. Using the GMM-specific repertoire gave about 86% accuracy versus around 74% with motifs.

The length of the CDR3 is 15 residues. CDR1 and CDR2 (germline): LGHNA, YSLEER. V was shortened by 4 bases and J by 2 bases, with 14 bases between the two germline ends. About this clone itself: Its antigen is as yet unknown.

Using immunoSEQ multiplex PCR, the repertoire was profiled, and TCRdb retains in-frame clones only, with some absent. The table lists more than 20,000 clones, roughly 88% of them singletons, with more than 13% in the top ten. Time point of the sample: new active TB diagnosis, blood taken before or within 7 days of starting treatment. The sequence was collected from an adult with tuberculosis. This specimen was PBMCs, taken at tuberculosis diagnosis. The rearrangement links TRBV4-3 to TRBJ1-1, with no clear D. The CDR3 is CASSLNHDTNTEAFF. For the CDR3, the DNA is TGCGCCAGCAGCCTCAACCATGACACTAACACTGAAGCTTTCTTT.